The 9 T cell receptor beta chains below were found in one sample sequenced in a study of T cells in tuberculosis. Sorting used thawed, overnight-rested PBMC stained with anti-CD3, a viability dye and GMM-loaded CD1B tetramer. The CD1B tetramers carried C32 glucose monomycolate purified from Rhodococcus equi. Clones were read by immunoSEQ multiplex PCR, and TCRdb kept only the in-frame ones, dropping some. The sample carries 85,000 to 100,000 clones, approximately 91% recorded once. The sample taken for sequencing was CD1b-GMM tetramer-negative cells sorted from PBMCs. All receptors derive from an adult woman with latent tuberculosis.

The chain links TRBV4-1 to TRBJ1-5, with D perhaps TRBD1 (6 bases). V was cut by 4 bases and J by 3 bases, with 16 bases left in between. The CDR3 consists of 16 residues. The germline CDR1 and CDR2 sequences are MGHRA and YSYEKL. CDR3 protein: CASSPLTDSTNQPQHF. CDR3 sequence (DNA): TGCGCCAGCAGCCCCCTTACGGACAGTACCAATCAGCCCCAGCATTTT.

The chain links TRBV5-1 to TRBJ2-6; TRBD1 agrees at 9 bases. V trimming: 5 bases; J trimming: 0 bases; junction bases outside the gene matches: 12. The CDR3 runs 19 residues. Germline V gene sequence: CDR1 SGHRS, CDR2 YFSETQ. The CDR3 loop is CASRLGQGMGSSGANVLTF. CDR3 in DNA: TGCGCCAGCAGACTGGGACAGGGTATGGGTAGCTCTGGGGCCAACGTCCTGACTTTC.

V and J are TRBV9 and TRBJ1-1, with 7 nucleotides matching TRBD1. The length of the CDR3 is 16 residues. V shed 5 bases, J shed 3 bases, and the junction held 13 bases outside the gene matches. CDR1 is SGDLS, CDR2 YYNGEE, per germline. DNA for the CDR3: TGTGCCAGCAGTAGGGAAAGGGACAGATGGGACACTGAAGCTTTCTTT. Translating gives CASSRERDRWDTEAFF.

The chain is built from TRBV7-9 and TRBJ2-2; the match to TRBD2 covers 7 bases. V dropped 0 bases and J dropped 6; count of bases not matched to a gene: 7. The germline V gene has CDR1 SEHNR and CDR2 FQNEAQ (reference sequence). This CDR3 has 16 amino acids. CDR3 coding DNA: TGTGCCAGCAGCTTAGCGCGGCAGGGAGGGCCCGGGGAGCTGTTTTTT. It encodes CASSLARQGGPGELFF.

The chain uses TRBV7-9 and TRBJ2-7; possible D gene TRBD2, 6 bases. V shed 5 bases and J shed 1 base, with 24 bases lying between them. This CDR3 comprises 18 residues. CDR1 and CDR2 (germline): SEHNR, FQNEAQ (reference sequence). CDR3 coding DNA: TGTGCCAGCAGCCCAAGTGGGACTCTCATCTCCCTTTCCTACGAGCAGTACTTC. Protein sequence: CASSPSGTLISLSYEQYF.

This chain uses TRBV15 with TRBJ2-7, with 7 bases fitting TRBD2. CDR3 size: 14 residues. V shed 0 bases, J shed 7 bases, and the junction held 6 bases outside the gene matches. CDR1 and CDR2 from the germline V gene are LNHNV and YYDKDF (reference sequence). CDR3 sequence (DNA): TGTGCCACCAGCAGAGAGGGGGGGTGGAGGGAGCAGTACTTC. As protein: CATSREGGWREQYF.

The chain has TRBV28 and TRBJ1-1, with 10 bases fitting TRBD1. The CDR3 runs to 18 residues. Trimming removed 2 bases from V and 1 base from J; junction bases left unmatched: 10. Germline CDR1 is MDHEN and CDR2 is SYDVKM. Here the CDR3 reads CASSLPPGTGVPNTEAFF. The CDR3 DNA reads TGTGCCAGCAGTTTACCCCCCGGGACAGGGGTTCCGAACACTGAAGCTTTCTTT.

The DNA for the CDR3 is TGTGCCAGCAGCAAAAACCCTGGGACTAGCGGCTACGAGCAGTACTTC. This gives the protein CASSKNPGTSGYEQYF. This chain joins TRBV6-6 and TRBJ2-7; TRBD2 agrees at 11 bases. The trim removed 6 bases at V and 3 bases at J, leaving 10 bases unmatched. This CDR3 contains 16 residues. Germline assignment: CDR1 MNHNY and CDR2 SVGAGI (reference sequence).

V usage is TRBV5-5 and J usage is TRBJ1-2; 7 bases line up with TRBD1. The V gene's germline CDR1 is SGHKS and CDR2 YYEKEE (reference sequence). The CDR3 loop spans 14 amino acids. Unmatched junction bases numbered 7, after V lost 4 bases and J lost 4 bases. CDR3 amino acids: CASSGPGQVYGYTF. DNA for the CDR3: TGTGCCAGCAGCGGACCTGGACAGGTCTATGGCTACACCTTC.